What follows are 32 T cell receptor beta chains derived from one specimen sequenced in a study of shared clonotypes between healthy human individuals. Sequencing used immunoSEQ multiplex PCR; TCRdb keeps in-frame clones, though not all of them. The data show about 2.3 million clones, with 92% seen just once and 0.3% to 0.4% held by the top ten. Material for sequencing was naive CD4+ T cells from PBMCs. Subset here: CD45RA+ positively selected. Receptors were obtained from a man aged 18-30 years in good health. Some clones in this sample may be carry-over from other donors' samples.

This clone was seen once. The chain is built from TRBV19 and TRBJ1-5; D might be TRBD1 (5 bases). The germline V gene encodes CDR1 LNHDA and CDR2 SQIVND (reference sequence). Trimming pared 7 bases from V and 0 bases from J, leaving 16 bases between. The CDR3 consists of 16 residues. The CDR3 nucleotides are TGTGCCAGTACCCCCCGGGGGGGTCCTAGCAATCAGCCCCAGCATTTT. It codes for CASTPRGGPSNQPQHF.

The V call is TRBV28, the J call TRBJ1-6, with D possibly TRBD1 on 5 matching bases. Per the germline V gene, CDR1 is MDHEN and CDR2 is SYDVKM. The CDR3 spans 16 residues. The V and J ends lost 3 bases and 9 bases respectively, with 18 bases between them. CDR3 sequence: CASSFSVTTRGSPLHF. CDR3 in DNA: TGTGCCAGCAGTTTTTCTGTGACGACAAGGGGTTCACCCCTCCACTTT.

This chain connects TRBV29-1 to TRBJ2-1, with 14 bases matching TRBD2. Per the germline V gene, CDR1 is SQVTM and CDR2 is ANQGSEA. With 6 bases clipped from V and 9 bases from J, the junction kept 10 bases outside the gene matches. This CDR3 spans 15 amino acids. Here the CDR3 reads CSVATTSGRGVEQFF. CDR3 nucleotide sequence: TGCAGCGTAGCCACGACTAGCGGGAGGGGAGTTGAGCAGTTCTTC.

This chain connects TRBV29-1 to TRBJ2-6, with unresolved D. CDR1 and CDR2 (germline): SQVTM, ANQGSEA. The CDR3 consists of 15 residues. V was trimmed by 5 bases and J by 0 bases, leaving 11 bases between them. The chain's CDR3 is CSVTSALSGANVLTF. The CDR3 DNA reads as TGCAGCGTTACATCAGCCCTCTCTGGGGCCAACGTCCTGACTTTC.

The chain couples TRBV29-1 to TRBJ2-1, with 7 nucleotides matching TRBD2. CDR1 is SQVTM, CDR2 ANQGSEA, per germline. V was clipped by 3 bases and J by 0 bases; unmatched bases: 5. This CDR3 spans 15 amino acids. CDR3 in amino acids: CSVEGGTNSYNEQFF. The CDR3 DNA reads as TGCAGCGTTGAGGGCGGGACTAACTCCTACAATGAGCAGTTCTTC.

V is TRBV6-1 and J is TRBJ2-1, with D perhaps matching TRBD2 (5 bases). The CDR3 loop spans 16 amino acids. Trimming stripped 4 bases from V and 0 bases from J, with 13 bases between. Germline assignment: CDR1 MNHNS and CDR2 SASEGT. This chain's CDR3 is CASSGRRRSSYNEQFF. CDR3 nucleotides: TGTGCCAGCAGTGGACGACGGAGGAGCTCCTACAATGAGCAGTTCTTC.

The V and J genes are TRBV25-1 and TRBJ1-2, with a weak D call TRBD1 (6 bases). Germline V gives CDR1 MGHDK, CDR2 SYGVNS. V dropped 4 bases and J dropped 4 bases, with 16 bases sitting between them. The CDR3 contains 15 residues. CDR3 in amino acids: CASSGPLPDSYGYTF. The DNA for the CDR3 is TGTGCCAGCAGTGGGCCCCTCCCGGACAGCTATGGCTACACCTTC.

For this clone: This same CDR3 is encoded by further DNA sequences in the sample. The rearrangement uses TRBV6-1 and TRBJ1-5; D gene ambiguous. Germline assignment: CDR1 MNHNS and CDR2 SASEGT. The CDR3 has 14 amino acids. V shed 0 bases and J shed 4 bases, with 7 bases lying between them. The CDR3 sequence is CASSEAGSNQPQHF. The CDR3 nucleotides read TGTGCCAGCAGTGAAGCCGGTAGTAATCAGCCCCAGCATTTT.

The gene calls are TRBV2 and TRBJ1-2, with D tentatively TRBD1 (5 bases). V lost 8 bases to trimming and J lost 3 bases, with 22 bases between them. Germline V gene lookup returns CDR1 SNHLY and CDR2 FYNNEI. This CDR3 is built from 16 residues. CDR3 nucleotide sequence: TGTGCCAGCCAGCCCTGGGATCCGGGACCCCACTATGGCTACACCTTC. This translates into CASQPWDPGPHYGYTF. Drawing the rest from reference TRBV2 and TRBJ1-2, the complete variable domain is EPEVTQTPSHQVTQMGQEVILRCVPISNHLYFYWYRQILGQKVEFLVSFYNNEISEKSEIFDDQFSVERPDGSNFTLKIRSTKLEDSAMYFCASQPWDPGPHYGYTFGSGTRLTVV.

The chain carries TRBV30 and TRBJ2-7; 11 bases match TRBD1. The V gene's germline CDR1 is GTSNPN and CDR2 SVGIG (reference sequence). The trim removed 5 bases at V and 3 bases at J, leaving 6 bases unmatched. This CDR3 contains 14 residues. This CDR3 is CAWVGTGGYYEQYF. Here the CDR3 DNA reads TGTGCCTGGGTGGGGACAGGGGGATACTACGAGCAGTACTTC.

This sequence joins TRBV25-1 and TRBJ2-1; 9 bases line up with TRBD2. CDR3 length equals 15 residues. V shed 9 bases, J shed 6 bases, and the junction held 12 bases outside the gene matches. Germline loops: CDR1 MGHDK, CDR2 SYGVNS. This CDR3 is CARVPIAGARNEQFF. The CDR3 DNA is TGTGCCAGGGTGCCAATAGCGGGAGCCCGCAATGAGCAGTTCTTC.

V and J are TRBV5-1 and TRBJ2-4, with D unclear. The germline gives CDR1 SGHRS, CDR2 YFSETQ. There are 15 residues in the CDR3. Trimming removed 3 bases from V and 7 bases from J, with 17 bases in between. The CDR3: CASSSSAHQDNIQYF. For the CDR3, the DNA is TGCGCCAGCAGCTCAAGCGCCCACCAGGATAACATTCAGTACTTC. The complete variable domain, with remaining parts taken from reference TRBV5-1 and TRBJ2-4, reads KAGVTQTPRYLIKTRGQQVTLSCSPISGHRSVSWYQQTPGQGLQFLFEYFSETQRNKGNFPGRFSGRQFSNSRSEMNVSTLELGDSALYLCASSSSAHQDNIQYFGAGTRLSVL.

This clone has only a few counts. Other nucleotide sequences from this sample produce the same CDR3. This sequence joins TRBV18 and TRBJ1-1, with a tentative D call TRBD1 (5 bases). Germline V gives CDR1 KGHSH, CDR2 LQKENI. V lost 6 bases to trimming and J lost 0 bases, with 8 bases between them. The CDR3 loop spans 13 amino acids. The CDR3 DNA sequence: TGTGCCAGCTCCCAGGGCATGAACACTGAAGCTTTCTTT. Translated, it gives CASSQGMNTEAFF.

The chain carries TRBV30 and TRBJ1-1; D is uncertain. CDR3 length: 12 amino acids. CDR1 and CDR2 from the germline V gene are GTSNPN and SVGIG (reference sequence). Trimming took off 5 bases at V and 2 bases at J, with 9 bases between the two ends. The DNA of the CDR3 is TGTGCCTGGGACACAACTAACACTGAAGCTTTCTTT. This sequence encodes CAWDTTNTEAFF.

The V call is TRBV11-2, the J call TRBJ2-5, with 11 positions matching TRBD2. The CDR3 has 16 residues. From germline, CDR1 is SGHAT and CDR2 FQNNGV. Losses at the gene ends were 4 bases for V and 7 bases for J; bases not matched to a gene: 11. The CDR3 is CASSSGIAGGSGTQYF. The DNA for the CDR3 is TGTGCCAGCAGCTCGGGGATAGCGGGAGGGAGTGGGACCCAGTACTTC.

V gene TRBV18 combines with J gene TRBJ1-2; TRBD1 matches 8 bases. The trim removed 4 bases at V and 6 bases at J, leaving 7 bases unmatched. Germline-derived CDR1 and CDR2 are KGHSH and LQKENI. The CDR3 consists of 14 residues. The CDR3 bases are TGTGCCAGCTCACTAGGACAGGGAACTAATGGCTACACCTTC. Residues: CASSLGQGTNGYTF.

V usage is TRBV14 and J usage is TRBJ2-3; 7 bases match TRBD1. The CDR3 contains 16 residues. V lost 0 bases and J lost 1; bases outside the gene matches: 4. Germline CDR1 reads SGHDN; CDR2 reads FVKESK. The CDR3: CASSQEPGTGTDTQYF. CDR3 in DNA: TGTGCCAGCAGCCAAGAACCCGGGACAGGCACAGATACGCAGTATTTT.

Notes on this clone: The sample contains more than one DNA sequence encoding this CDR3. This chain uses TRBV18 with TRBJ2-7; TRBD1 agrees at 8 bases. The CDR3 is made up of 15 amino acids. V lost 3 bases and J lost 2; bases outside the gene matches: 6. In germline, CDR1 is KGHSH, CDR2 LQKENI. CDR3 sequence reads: CASSPGQGRTYEQYF. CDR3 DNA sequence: TGTGCCAGCTCACCCGGACAGGGTAGGACCTACGAGCAGTACTTC. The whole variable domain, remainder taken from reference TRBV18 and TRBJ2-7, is NAGVMQNPRHLVRRRGQEARLRCSPMKGHSHVYWYRQLPEEGLKFMVYLQKENIIDESGMPKERFSAEFPKEGPSILRIQQVVRGDSAAYFCASSPGQGRTYEQYFGPGTRLTVT.

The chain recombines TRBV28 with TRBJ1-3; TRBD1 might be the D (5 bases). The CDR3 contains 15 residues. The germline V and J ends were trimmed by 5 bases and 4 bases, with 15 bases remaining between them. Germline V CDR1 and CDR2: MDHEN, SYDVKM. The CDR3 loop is CASSGGGTEGNTIYF. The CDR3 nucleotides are TGTGCCAGCAGTGGGGGGGGGACTGAGGGAAACACCATATATTTT. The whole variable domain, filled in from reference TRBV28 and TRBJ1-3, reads DVKVTQSSRYLVKRTGEKVFLECVQDMDHENMFWYRQDPGLGLRLIYFSYDVKMKEKGDIPEGYSVSREKKERFSLILESASTNQTSMYLCASSGGGTEGNTIYFGEGSWLTVV.

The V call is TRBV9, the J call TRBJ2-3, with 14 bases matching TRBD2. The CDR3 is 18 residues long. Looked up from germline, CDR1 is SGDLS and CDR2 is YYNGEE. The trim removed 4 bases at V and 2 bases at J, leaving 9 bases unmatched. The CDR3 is CASSPRTSGGLFTDTQYF. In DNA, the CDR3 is TGTGCCAGCAGCCCAAGGACTAGCGGGGGGCTTTTCACAGATACGCAGTATTTT.

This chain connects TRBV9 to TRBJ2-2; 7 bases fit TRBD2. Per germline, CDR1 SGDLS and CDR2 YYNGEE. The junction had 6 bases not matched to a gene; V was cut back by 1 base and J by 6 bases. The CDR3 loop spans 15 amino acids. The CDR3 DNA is TGTGCCAGCAGCGTACGTGGGAGGGGCCCCGGGGAGCTGTTTTTT. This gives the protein CASSVRGRGPGELFF.

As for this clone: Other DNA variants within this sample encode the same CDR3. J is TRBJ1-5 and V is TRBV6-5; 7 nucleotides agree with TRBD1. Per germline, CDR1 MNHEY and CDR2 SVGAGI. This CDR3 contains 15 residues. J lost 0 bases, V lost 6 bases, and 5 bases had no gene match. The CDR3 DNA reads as TGTGCCAGCAGCCCAGGGGGAAATAGCAATCAGCCCCAGCATTTT. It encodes CASSPGGNSNQPQHF.

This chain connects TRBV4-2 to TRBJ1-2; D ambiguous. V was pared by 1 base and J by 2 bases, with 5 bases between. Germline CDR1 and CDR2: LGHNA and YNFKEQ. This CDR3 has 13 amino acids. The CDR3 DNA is TGTGCCAGCAGCCAAGCCACGAACTATGGCTACACCTTC. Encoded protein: CASSQATNYGYTF.

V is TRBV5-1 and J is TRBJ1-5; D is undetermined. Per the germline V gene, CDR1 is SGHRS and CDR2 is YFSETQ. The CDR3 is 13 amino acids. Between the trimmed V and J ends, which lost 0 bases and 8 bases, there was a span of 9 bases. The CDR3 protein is CASSLGGDKPQHF. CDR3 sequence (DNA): TGCGCCAGCAGCTTGGGAGGTGATAAGCCCCAGCATTTT.

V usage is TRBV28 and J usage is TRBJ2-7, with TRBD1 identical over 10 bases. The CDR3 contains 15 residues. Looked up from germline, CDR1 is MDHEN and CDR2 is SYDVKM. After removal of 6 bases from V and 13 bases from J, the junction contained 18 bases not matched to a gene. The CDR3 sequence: CASREPGDRGRGRYF. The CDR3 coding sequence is TGTGCCAGCAGGGAGCCGGGCGACAGGGGGCGTGGGAGATACTTC.

The CDR3 loop is CASQASSGNTIYF. For the CDR3, the DNA is TGTGCCAGTCAGGCTTCCTCTGGAAACACCATATATTTT. The chain employs TRBV6-5 and TRBJ1-3; D gene uncertain. V shed 9 bases and J shed 0 bases, with 9 bases lying between them. Germline CDR1 is MNHEY and CDR2 is SVGAGI. CDR3 length equals 13 residues.

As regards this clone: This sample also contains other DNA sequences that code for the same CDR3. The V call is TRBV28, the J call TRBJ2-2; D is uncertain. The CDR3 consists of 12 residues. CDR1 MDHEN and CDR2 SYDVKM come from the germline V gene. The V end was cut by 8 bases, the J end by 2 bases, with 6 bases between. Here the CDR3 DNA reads TGTGCCAGCCGATTAAACACCGGGGAGCTGTTTTTT. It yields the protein CASRLNTGELFF.

The CDR3, as DNA: TGTGCCAGCAGCTGGACAGGGGACCCAGATACGCAGTATTTT. Protein product: CASSWTGDPDTQYF. J is TRBJ2-3 and V is TRBV7-2; 9 bases line up with TRBD1. CDR1 is SGHTA, CDR2 FQGNSA, per germline. V lost 4 bases, J lost 4 bases, and 3 bases stayed unmatched. The CDR3 contains 14 residues.

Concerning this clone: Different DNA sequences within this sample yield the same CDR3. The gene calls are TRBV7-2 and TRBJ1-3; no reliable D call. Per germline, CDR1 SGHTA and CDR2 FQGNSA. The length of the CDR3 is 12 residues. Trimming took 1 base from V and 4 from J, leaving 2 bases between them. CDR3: CASSLVGNTIYF. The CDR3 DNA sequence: TGTGCCAGCAGCTTAGTGGGAAACACCATATATTTT.

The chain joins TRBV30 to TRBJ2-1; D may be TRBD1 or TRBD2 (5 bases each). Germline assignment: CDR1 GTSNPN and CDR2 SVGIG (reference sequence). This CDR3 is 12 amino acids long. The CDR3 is CATGTELHEQFF. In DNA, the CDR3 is TGTGCTACCGGGACGGAGCTCCATGAGCAGTTCTTC.

For the CDR3, the DNA is TGTGCCAGCAGCCAAGGATACAGGGGATGGGAAGATACGCAGTATTTT. Translation: CASSQGYRGWEDTQYF. The V gene is TRBV4-2, the J gene TRBJ2-3, with 7 bases identical to TRBD1. The CDR3 loop spans 16 amino acids. Per germline, CDR1 LGHNA and CDR2 YNFKEQ. With V trimmed by 1 base and J by 5 bases, 9 bases remained unmatched.

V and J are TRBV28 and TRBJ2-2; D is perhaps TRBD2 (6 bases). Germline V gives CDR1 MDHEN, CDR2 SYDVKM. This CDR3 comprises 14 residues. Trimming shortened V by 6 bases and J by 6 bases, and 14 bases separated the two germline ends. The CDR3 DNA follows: TGTGCCAGCAGCGACGGGAGTAGGGCCGGGGAGCTGTTTTTT. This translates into CASSDGSRAGELFF.